This entry lists 27 T cell receptor beta chains sequenced from one sample in a study of OX40 agonist ivuxolimab in advanced cancers. Method: immunoSEQ multiplex PCR; TCRdb's copy keeps in-frame clones and lacks some. The data hold approximately 60,000 clones, with nearly 90% observed a single time. Sequencing used CD4+ or CD8+ T cells sorted from blood, obtained in a trial of the OX40 agonist ivuxolimab. Every receptor here comes from an adult with an advanced solid tumor such as melanoma, head and neck, liver or kidney cancer.

V is TRBV5-8 and J is TRBJ2-1, with D tentatively TRBD2 (7 bases). Germline lookup yields CDR1 SGHTS and CDR2 YDEGEE. The CDR3 is 14 residues long. With 6 bases removed from V and 4 bases from J, the gap between germline ends came to 14 bases. CDR3 sequence: CASKGGLWYNEQFF. DNA of the CDR3: TGTGCCAGCAAGGGGGGGCTTTGGTACAATGAGCAGTTCTTC.

The chain couples TRBV15 to TRBJ2-2; TRBD1 matches 11 bases. The germline V gene encodes CDR1 LNHNV and CDR2 YYDKDF (reference sequence). Trimming cost V 0 bases and J 6 bases; bases outside gene matches: 3. The CDR3 is made up of 16 amino acids. DNA for the CDR3: TGTGCCACCAGCAGAGAAGGACAGGGGGCGGCCGGGGAGCTGTTTTTT. Protein product: CATSREGQGAAGELFF.

The CDR3 nucleotides are TGTGCCAGCAGTGACTGGATCACCGGGGAGCTGTTTTTT. Protein product: CASSDWITGELFF. V is TRBV6-4 and J is TRBJ2-2; no clear D gene. The V gene lost 1 base and the J gene lost 4 bases, with 4 bases spanning the gap. CDR1 is MRHNA and CDR2 is SNTAGT in the germline V gene. The CDR3 is made up of 13 amino acids.

The table lists this clone with a count of one. The rearrangement links TRBV9 to TRBJ2-2, with a tentative D call TRBD2 (5 bases). The germline V gene encodes CDR1 SGDLS and CDR2 YYNGEE. V lost 4 bases and J lost 7, with 11 bases in between. This CDR3 region has 13 residues. DNA of the CDR3: TGTGCCAGCAGCCCAAGACGGGGCGGGGAGCTGTTTTTT. Amino acid sequence: CASSPRRGGELFF.

This clone was recorded once. The chain has TRBV6-5 and TRBJ1-5; D not resolved. The CDR3 is 13 amino acids. V gave up 4 bases and J gave up 3 bases, with 7 bases separating them. Germline CDR1 and CDR2: MNHEY and SVGAGI. The CDR3 coding sequence is TGTGCCAGCAGTTCCGACACCAATCAGCCCCAGCATTTT. Encoded protein: CASSSDTNQPQHF.

The chain links TRBV28 to TRBJ2-5, with TRBD2 identical over 8 bases. The CDR3 contains 15 residues. Germline CDR1 and CDR2: MDHEN and SYDVKM. Trimming took 6 bases from V and 1 from J; bases not matched to a gene: 7. Here the CDR3 reads CASSPSSGFQETQYF. For the CDR3, the DNA is TGTGCCAGCAGCCCCTCTAGCGGGTTCCAAGAGACCCAGTACTTC.

This sequence joins TRBV29-1 and TRBJ2-1; 11 nucleotides line up with TRBD2. The CDR3 spans 14 residues. Germline V gene data show CDR1 as SQVTM and CDR2 as ANQGSEA. The V segment lost 6 bases and the J segment 4 bases; nucleotides outside the gene matches: 5. The CDR3 sequence is CSVGLADLYNEQFF. As DNA, the CDR3 is TGCAGCGTGGGACTAGCGGACCTATACAATGAGCAGTTCTTC.

The chain links TRBV27 to TRBJ2-1; D uncertain. Trimming took off 7 bases at V and 0 bases at J, with 13 bases between the two ends. This CDR3 is built from 15 residues. Germline V gene sequence: CDR1 MNHEY, CDR2 SMNVEV (reference sequence). CDR3 nucleotide sequence: TGTGCCAGCACTGGCGTCCGAAGCTCCTACAATGAGCAGTTCTTC. Translation gives CASTGVRSSYNEQFF.

This clone came up once. The rearrangement links TRBV7-9 to TRBJ2-5; TRBD1 aligns across 9 bases. The germline V gene encodes CDR1 SEHNR and CDR2 FQNEAQ (reference sequence). V dropped 5 bases and J dropped 3; count of bases not matched to a gene: 10. This CDR3 spans 16 amino acids. The chain's CDR3 is CASSPSGTGKEETQYF. CDR3 bases: TGTGCCAGCAGCCCCTCCGGGACAGGGAAAGAAGAGACCCAGTACTTC.

This sequence joins TRBV27 and TRBJ2-2; D perhaps matches TRBD1 (5 bases). Germline CDR1 reads MNHEY; CDR2 reads SMNVEV (reference sequence). The CDR3 covers 14 residues. Trimming stripped 7 bases from V and 7 bases from J, with 16 bases between. As DNA, the CDR3 is TGTGCCAGCACCGAATCAGGGTGGAGCGGGGAGCTGTTTTTT. Translated: CASTESGWSGELFF.

The chain employs TRBV10-3 and TRBJ2-7; perhaps TRBD1 as D (6 bases). Germline loops: CDR1 ENHRY, CDR2 SYGVKD. The ends were cut back, 10 bases at V and 3 bases at J, with 19 bases in the middle. This CDR3 region has 14 residues. The CDR3 DNA sequence: TGTGCCAACAGCTACGACAGGAACTACTACGAGCAGTACTTC. The encoded protein is CANSYDRNYYEQYF.

The CDR3 sequence is CASTTLGTDTQYF. Written as DNA, the CDR3 is TGTGCCAGCACTACACTAGGCACAGATACGCAGTATTTT. This chain connects TRBV6-1 to TRBJ2-3, with a weak D call TRBD2 (5 bases). The CDR3 extends over 13 amino acids. Trimming left V 7 bases short and J 1 base short, with 9 bases between. Germline V lookup: CDR1 MNHNS, CDR2 SASEGT.

J is TRBJ2-2 and V is TRBV19; possible D gene TRBD2, 6 bases. The CDR3 is 17 residues long. The germline V gene encodes CDR1 LNHDA and CDR2 SQIVND (reference sequence). The ends were cut back, 6 bases at V and 7 bases at J, with 24 bases in the middle. Here the CDR3 reads CASSPLEGKWLGGELFF. As DNA, the CDR3 is TGTGCCAGTAGCCCCTTGGAGGGGAAATGGCTAGGCGGGGAGCTGTTTTTT.

The rearrangement joins TRBV19 to TRBJ2-3, with TRBD2 identical over 7 bases. In germline, CDR1 is LNHDA, CDR2 SQIVND (reference sequence). The CDR3 loop spans 14 amino acids. V shed 6 bases and J 4 bases; nucleotides not matched to a gene: 7. CDR3 loop: CASSPREEADTQYF. CDR3 coding DNA: TGTGCCAGTAGCCCTCGGGAGGAGGCAGATACGCAGTATTTT.

This chain uses TRBV6-6 with TRBJ2-7; no definite D call. The ends were cut back, 0 bases at V and 0 bases at J, with 12 bases in the middle. CDR3 length: 16 residues. Germline values: CDR1 MNHNY, CDR2 SVGAGI (reference sequence). The CDR3 nucleotides read TGTGCCAGCAGTTACTCCGTGGCTAGTCGCTCCTACGAGCAGTACTTC. This gives the protein CASSYSVASRSYEQYF.

This chain joins TRBV19 and TRBJ2-2; D uncertain. The CDR3 contains 14 residues. The germline V and J ends were trimmed by 1 base and 2 bases, with 5 bases remaining between them. CDR1 and CDR2 from the germline V gene are LNHDA and SQIVND (reference sequence). The CDR3 region is CASSIGGNTGELFF. The CDR3 DNA sequence: TGTGCCAGTAGTATAGGGGGAAACACCGGGGAGCTGTTTTTT.

J is TRBJ2-5 and V is TRBV28; D may be TRBD1 (5 bases). This CDR3 region has 16 residues. Germline CDR1 and CDR2: MDHEN and SYDVKM. The V end was cut by 2 bases, the J end by 1 base, with 14 bases between. The CDR3 protein is CASSLAPTDIQETQYF. The DNA of the CDR3 is TGTGCCAGCAGTTTAGCCCCGACAGACATCCAAGAGACCCAGTACTTC. The variable domain in full, with the rest retrieved from reference TRBV28 and TRBJ2-5, is DVKVTQSSRYLVKRTGEKVFLECVQDMDHENMFWYRQDPGLGLRLIYFSYDVKMKEKGDIPEGYSVSREKKERFSLILESASTNQTSMYLCASSLAPTDIQETQYFGPGTRLLVL.

CDR3 loop: CASSLWGEETQYF. The CDR3 DNA reads TGTGCCAGCAGCTTGTGGGGTGAGGAGACCCAGTACTTC. V usage is TRBV5-4 and J usage is TRBJ2-5; no clear D gene. This CDR3 spans 13 amino acids. From germline, CDR1 is SGHNT and CDR2 YYREEE (reference sequence). Trimming removed 1 base at V and 5 bases at J, with 9 bases between.

CDR3: CASSPGQDTGELFF. In DNA form, the CDR3 reads TGCGCCAGCAGCCCAGGGCAGGACACCGGGGAGCTGTTTTTT. This chain joins TRBV4-1 and TRBJ2-2; D may be TRBD1 (5 bases). The V and J ends lost 4 bases and 3 bases respectively, with 9 bases between them. This CDR3 is built from 14 residues. Germline loops: CDR1 MGHRA, CDR2 YSYEKL.

The chain uses TRBV7-3 and TRBJ1-1; 10 bases match TRBD1. Germline V CDR1 and CDR2: SGHTA, FQGTGA. CDR3 size: 15 residues. V was pared by 5 bases and J by 8 bases, with 11 bases of the junction left unmatched. This CDR3 reads CASSLTTGGLSEAFF. In DNA form, the CDR3 reads TGTGCCAGCAGCCTTACGACAGGGGGCTTATCGGAAGCTTTCTTT.

J is TRBJ1-2 and V is TRBV11-2; weak D call: TRBD1 (5 bases). The germline V gene encodes CDR1 SGHAT and CDR2 FQNNGV. The CDR3 loop spans 14 amino acids. V lost 4 bases, J lost 2 bases, and 11 bases lay in between. The CDR3 coding sequence is TGTGCCAGCAGCTCCCCGGGGACGAACTATGGCTACACCTTC. Its protein is CASSSPGTNYGYTF.

The V gene is TRBV11-2, the J gene TRBJ1-1, with TRBD1 matching over 7 bases. V was clipped by 10 bases and J by 6 bases; unmatched bases: 8. Germline values: CDR1 SGHAT, CDR2 FQNNGV. The CDR3 runs 12 residues. This CDR3 is CATTRGHAEAFF. The CDR3 DNA sequence: TGTGCCACCACTAGGGGGCACGCTGAAGCTTTCTTT.

This chain joins TRBV19 and TRBJ1-1; 8 nucleotides align to TRBD1. CDR1 and CDR2 (germline): LNHDA, SQIVND (reference sequence). The CDR3 runs to 15 residues. The V and J ends lost 3 bases and 2 bases, in that order; junction bases with no gene match: 5. The DNA of the CDR3 is TGTGCCAGTAGTATTTGGGACAGGATTAACACTGAAGCTTTCTTT. This translates into CASSIWDRINTEAFF.

CDR3 amino acids: CASSISVGTEAFF. The CDR3 nucleotides read TGTGCCAGTAGTATATCAGTAGGCACTGAAGCTTTCTTT. The rearrangement joins TRBV19 to TRBJ1-1; D call uncertain. The CDR3 is 13 amino acids. Trimming removed 2 bases from V and 4 bases from J, with 8 bases in between. The germline V gene has CDR1 LNHDA and CDR2 SQIVND (reference sequence).

The chain uses TRBV6-5 and TRBJ1-5, with 8 nucleotides matching TRBD1. Germline-derived CDR1 and CDR2 are MNHEY and SVGAGI. The junction had 7 bases not matched to a gene; V was cut back by 5 bases and J by 4 bases. This CDR3 is built from 15 residues. CDR3 in DNA: TGTGCCAGCAGTCCCGACAGGGGAGGTAATCAGCCCCAGCATTTT. Translation gives CASSPDRGGNQPQHF.

In nucleotides, the CDR3 is TGTGCCAGCAGTCCCACATTATACGAGCAGTACTTC. It encodes CASSPTLYEQYF. The chain uses TRBV27 and TRBJ2-7; no clear D. Trimming cost V 5 bases and J 4 bases, with 9 bases left between them. CDR3 size: 12 residues. Germline V lookup: CDR1 MNHEY, CDR2 SMNVEV (reference sequence).

The chain links TRBV4-1 to TRBJ1-4; perhaps TRBD1 as D (5 bases). The CDR3 consists of 16 residues. Germline V lookup: CDR1 MGHRA, CDR2 YSYEKL. Trimming stripped 6 bases from V and 6 bases from J, with 20 bases between. The CDR3 loop reads CASRLGDQGRYEKLFF. CDR3 bases: TGCGCCAGCAGACTAGGGGACCAGGGACGGTATGAAAAACTGTTTTTT.